The following is a TCR beta chain sequence with its context. These data belong to a study of blood T cell repertoires in COVID-19. Study-wide context: Nucleic acid was either cDNA or gDNA, and it came from T cells, B-cell-depleted T cells, or PBMCs.

The ends lost 6 bases at V and 5 bases at J; junction bases unmatched: 4. Germline lookup yields CDR1 MNHEY and CDR2 SVGAGI. This CDR3 is built from 14 residues. Sequencing used immunoSEQ multiplex PCR; TCRdb keeps in-frame clones, though not all of them. Counted here are around 41,000 clones, 85% to 95% occurring once; the ten biggest clones make up approximately 6%. The sequenced sample was peripheral blood. This sequence originates from a human donor in a cohort sampled during active COVID-19. This rearrangement joins TRBV6-5 to TRBJ1-5; 10 bases are a match to TRBD1. CDR3: CASRPGQGHQPQHF. The DNA for the CDR3 is TGTGCCAGCAGACCGGGACAGGGGCATCAGCCCCAGCATTTT.